This is a list of T cell receptor beta chains from one sample in a study of identical twins. TCRdb called the 5' RACE reads again in MiXCR, with one record for every CDR3 protein. The sample records around 1.7 million distinct CDR3 sequences, around a third being singletons. Sample: cord blood. The source of these receptors is a newborn girl in good health. CDR3s include the opening cysteine and the closing phenylalanine or tryptophan. Each record gives: CDR3 protein, CDR3 DNA, clone size, D gene, V gene, J gene. The D gene is left open where the match is weak. Some rows mark clone size as missing; the rest say once, few, many or name a class of expanded clone.

CASSSNGTPNQPQHF	TGTGCCAGCAGTTCAAACGGGACACCCAATCAGCCCCAGCATTTT	few	-	TRBV28	TRBJ1-5
CASSYSHRGSNEKLFF	TGTGCCAGCAGTTACTCACACAGGGGAAGTAATGAAAAACTGTTTTTT	-	TRBD1	TRBV6-6	TRBJ1-4
CASSLASTTSTDTQYF	TGTGCCAGCAGCTTAGCCTCAACGACTAGCACAGATACGCAGTATTTT	many	-	TRBV7-2	TRBJ2-3
CSARTSGTGPTNYGYTF	TGCAGTGCTAGAACGTCAGGGACAGGGCCTACCAACTATGGCTACACCTTC	-	TRBD1	TRBV20-1	TRBJ1-2
CASSFRTGDLNTEAFF	TGCGCCAGCAGCTTTCGGACAGGGGACCTGAACACTGAAGCTTTCTTT	-	TRBD1	TRBV5-1	TRBJ1-1
CASTETSRSYEQYF	TGTGCCAGTACTGAGACTAGCAGGTCCTACGAGCAGTACTTC	few	TRBD2	TRBV19	TRBJ2-7
CASSDRTGRTEAFF	TGTGCCAGCAGTGACCGGACAGGGAGGACTGAAGCTTTCTTT	-	TRBD1	TRBV12-3/TRBV12-4	TRBJ1-1
CASSLTGGIGQETQYF	TGTGCCAGCAGTTTAACAGGGGGCATTGGACAAGAGACCCAGTACTTC	few	TRBD1	TRBV28	TRBJ2-5
CASNMGQGLTDTQYF	TGCGCCAGCAACATGGGACAGGGCCTCACAGATACGCAGTATTTT	few	TRBD1	TRBV5-1	TRBJ2-3
CASSKGIGGGEAFF	TGTGCCAGCAGCAAAGGGATAGGGGGCGGTGAGGCTTTCTTT	-	TRBD1	TRBV25-1	TRBJ1-1
CSARGPGAGTNEKLFF	TGCAGTGCTAGAGGCCCGGGGGCAGGAACTAATGAAAAACTGTTTTTT	-	-	TRBV20-1	TRBJ1-4
CASSFPAGAYNEQFF	TGTGCCAGCAGTTTCCCAGCGGGGGCCTACAATGAGCAGTTCTTC	-	TRBD2	TRBV12-3/TRBV12-4	TRBJ2-1
CSVGGQGYEQYF	TGCAGCGTTGGGGGACAGGGCTACGAGCAGTACTTC	many	TRBD1	TRBV29-1	TRBJ2-7
CASSYFYQPQHF	TGTGCCAGCAGTTACTTTTATCAGCCCCAGCATTTT	-	-	TRBV6-2/TRBV6-3	TRBJ1-5
CASSLSPQGGNEQFF	TGTGCCAGCAGTTTATCTCCCCAGGGAGGCAATGAGCAGTTCTTC	many	-	TRBV27	TRBJ2-1
CASGGVSPGLVSDTQYF	TGTGCCAGCGGGGGCGTATCCCCGGGACTAGTGTCAGATACGCAGTATTTT	-	TRBD2	TRBV6-1	TRBJ2-3
CASRSGQGPTNEKLFF	TGTGCCAGCAGGTCGGGACAGGGACCAACTAATGAAAAACTGTTTTTT	few	TRBD1	TRBV6-6	TRBJ1-4
CASSDGQPQYF	TGTGCCAGCAGTGACGGACAGCCCCAGTACTTC	few	-	TRBV6-2/TRBV6-3	TRBJ2-5
CASSSRQGVYNEQYF	TGTGCCAGCAGCTCCCGCCAGGGGGTATACAATGAGCAGTACTTC	-	TRBD1	TRBV7-6	TRBJ2-5
CSALAGAEQYF	TGCAGTGCTTTAGCGGGAGCGGAGCAGTATTTT	few	TRBD2	TRBV20-1	TRBJ2-3
CSAAGPGTVNYGYTF	TGCAGTGCTGCCGGTCCCGGGACGGTAAACTATGGCTACACCTTC	once	-	TRBV20-1	TRBJ1-2
CASSPRSGGGNEQFF	TGTGCCAGCTCACCACGAAGCGGGGGGGGCAATGAGCAGTTCTTC	few	TRBD2	TRBV18	TRBJ2-1
CASSLVSDYGYTF	TGCGCCAGCAGCTTGGTCTCAGACTATGGCTACACCTTC	few	-	TRBV5-1	TRBJ1-2
CSAYKTGGNGYTF	TGCAGTGCTTACAAGACAGGGGGGAATGGCTACACCTTC	-	TRBD1	TRBV20-1	TRBJ1-2
CASSGGLAEGYQETQYF	TGTGCCAGCAGTGGCGGACTAGCGGAGGGATACCAAGAGACCCAGTACTTC	-	TRBD2	TRBV12-3/TRBV12-4	TRBJ2-5
CASNLGTGAHEQYF	TGTGCCAGCAACTTAGGCACAGGGGCCCACGAGCAGTACTTC	-	TRBD1	TRBV7-8	TRBJ2-7
CASSSSGRYNEQFF	TGCGCCAGCAGCTCTAGCGGGAGGTACAATGAGCAGTTCTTC	few	TRBD2	TRBV5-1	TRBJ2-1
CASTRGPSSYEQYF	TGTGCCAGCACCCGGGGGCCCAGCTCCTACGAGCAGTACTTC	-	-	TRBV12-3/TRBV12-4	TRBJ2-7
CASHSGGNEQYF	TGTGCCAGCCATTCGGGGGGAAACGAGCAGTACTTC	once	TRBD2	TRBV5-6	TRBJ2-7
CASSSRGSTNEKLFF	TGTGCCAGCAGCTCCAGGGGTTCAACTAATGAAAAACTGTTTTTT	-	-	TRBV7-2	TRBJ1-4
CSARALTGGGRETQYF	TGCAGTGCTAGGGCCCTGACTGGCGGGGGGCGAGAGACCCAGTACTTC	-	TRBD2	TRBV20-1	TRBJ2-5
CSVEDFLLADFYNEQFF	TGCAGCGTTGAAGACTTCCTACTAGCGGACTTTTACAATGAGCAGTTCTTC	-	TRBD2	TRBV29-1	TRBJ2-1
CASSVEGGADTQYF	TGTGCCAGCAGCGTAGAGGGGGGAGCAGATACGCAGTATTTT	many	-	TRBV9	TRBJ2-3
CASTWTSYGYTF	TGTGCCAGCACCTGGACAAGCTATGGCTACACCTTC	-	-	TRBV2	TRBJ1-2
CASSQDLGDLVVFF	TGTGCCAGCAGCCAAGATCTCGGGGATTTGGTGGTGTTTTTT	many	-	TRBV4-2	TRBJ1-4
CASRGPGEVGNTEAFF	TGTGCCAGCAGGGGTCCAGGGGAGGTAGGAAACACTGAAGCTTTCTTT	-	-	TRBV7-9	TRBJ1-1
CASSLASRTYGYTF	TGTGCCAGCAGCTTAGCGTCCCGGACCTATGGCTACACCTTC	-	-	TRBV7-9	TRBJ1-2
CASSGGALIREQFF	TGTGCCAGTAGTGGGGGGGCTCTAATCCGTGAGCAGTTCTTC	-	-	TRBV19	TRBJ2-1
CASSLGGVEYTEAFF	TGTGCCAGCAGCTTAGGAGGGGTGGAGTACACTGAAGCTTTCTTT	-	-	TRBV7-9	TRBJ1-1
CASSVSTLARSYNEQYF	TGTGCCAGCAGCGTAAGTACCCTAGCCCGCTCCTACAATGAGCAGTACTTC	-	-	TRBV9	TRBJ2-7
CSGGGQANEKLFF	TGCAGTGGGGGGGGACAGGCAAATGAAAAACTGTTTTTT	-	TRBD1	TRBV20-1	TRBJ1-4
CAWSIAGADTQYF	TGTGCCTGGAGTATAGCGGGGGCAGATACGCAGTATTTT	-	TRBD2	TRBV30	TRBJ2-3